The present T cell receptor (beta chain) was sequenced within a study of PD-L1 blockade in urothelial cancer (dated by TCRdb to 2016 to 2017). About the investigation overall: Every patient began therapy at some point between 2013 and 2015 and was given atezolizumab 1,200 mg intravenously every 3 weeks. About nine tenths of the roughly 30 patients were males with bladder-origin urothelial cancer, and 18 of 29 reported a prior smoking history. An ECOG performance status of 0 or 1 was recorded for the patients, and 0 to 3 prior chemotherapy regimens had been received by the patients. Blood samples were analyzed at 3 weeks after treatment start (second dose) and at 6 weeks after treatment start. Blood samples gave median yields of about 150,000 T cells and 80,000 to 90,000 unique TCRs, along with a median clonality of 0.080. An exploratory multi-omic analysis was conducted of the somatic, immune and clinical correlates of response to PD-L1 blockade with atezolizumab in urothelial cancer. Pretreatment tumor samples and matched peripheral blood, collected serially before and after atezolizumab treatment, underwent TCR sequencing. Durable clinical benefit meant progression-free survival longer than 6 months, and TCR features were also tested against progression-free and overall survival. In the same patients who had TCR sequencing, pretreatment tumors also underwent whole exome sequencing and RNA sequencing. Durable clinical benefit was achieved by nine patients but not by the remaining 20. Pretreatment blood TCR-seq was available for under 35 patients, at least one posttreatment blood collection was obtained for some 25 patients, and tumor TCR-seq was available for some 25 patients.

The CDR3 runs 13 residues from the cysteine to the phenylalanine. CDR3 DNA is the only sequence kept; it has 39 bases, read in frame from the first base. Germline trimming: 6 bases from V, 5 bases from J; junction bases outside gene matches: 5. CDR1 ENHRY and CDR2 SYGVKD were looked up in the germline V gene. The cohort comprised 25 to 35 patients with locally advanced or metastatic urothelial carcinoma treated at Memorial Sloan Kettering on a trial protocol. Peripheral blood mononuclear cells were collected from each patient pretreatment and during treatment, giving between 1 and 8 total time points per patient. The Qiagen DNeasy Blood extraction kit was used to purify genomic DNA from total PBMCs and tumor samples. PBMCs were collected pretreatment and during treatment, and were isolated and stored as previously described. On the study overall, not on this receptor specifically: A pretreatment peripheral blood TCR clonality below the median was linked to improved progression-free and overall survival. Because the sample size was small (n ≈ 30) and many exploratory analyses were performed, the results are intended to be hypothesis-generating. Among patients with durable benefit, tumor-associated TCR clones showed greater expansion in peripheral blood 3 weeks after treatment started (n ≈ 23, p = 0.022).

To estimate absolute template abundance from read counts, synthetic TCR analog templates were spiked into each PCR. TCRbeta CDR3 regions were amplified from genomic DNA with bias-controlled V and J gene primers using the immunoSEQ assay. Rearranged TCRbeta segments were sequenced at approximately 20X coverage. Turning to the authors' computational methods: Clustering was used to correct sequencing errors, and CDR3s were annotated against IMGT to assign V, D and J genes. Only productive TCRbeta rearrangements were used in downstream analyses, excluding out-of-frame or stop-codon sequences. Clonality was calculated as one minus the Shannon entropy normalized by the log of the number of unique productive sequences. Fisher's exact test with Benjamini-Hochberg correction, using a cutoff of adjusted p below 0.01, was how clones that differed between time points or between blood and tumor were identified. Held by TCRdb, this immuneACCESS table contains in-frame sequences only and omits some clones. Under half of the omission traces to an unresolved V gene where checked; the cause of the rest is unknown. The V and J calls and clone size were taken over from that table, and D and trimming were inferred from the DNA. The sample yields some 25,000 clones; approximately 84% were counted once. The ten biggest clones cover 9.6% of the sample.

Concerning this clone: Its binding antigen is unknown. No qualities accompany the bases; no much larger clone lies one base away.

The source is a man between 65 and 85 years old with urothelial cancer. This specimen was PBMCs, taken around atezolizumab (anti-PD-L1) treatment. This receptor chain uses TRBV10-3 and TRBJ2-3; 7 nucleotides in the junction match TRBD1. DNA sequence: TGTGCCATCAGCACAGGGGAGAGAGATACGCAGTATTTT. It translates as CAISTGERDTQYF.